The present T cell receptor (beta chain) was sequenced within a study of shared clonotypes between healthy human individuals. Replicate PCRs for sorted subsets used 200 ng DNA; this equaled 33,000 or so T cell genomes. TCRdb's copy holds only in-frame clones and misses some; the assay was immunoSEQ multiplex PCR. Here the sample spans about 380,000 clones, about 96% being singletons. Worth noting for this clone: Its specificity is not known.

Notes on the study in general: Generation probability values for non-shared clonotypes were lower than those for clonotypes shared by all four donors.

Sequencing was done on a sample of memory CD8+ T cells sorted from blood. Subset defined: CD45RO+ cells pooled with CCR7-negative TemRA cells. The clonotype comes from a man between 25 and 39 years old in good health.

CDR3 sequence reads: CASGTPRTGGGEKLFF. The DNA of the CDR3 is TGTGCTAGTGGTACCCCCCGGACGGGAGGGGGCGAAAAACTGTTTTTT. The chain combines TRBV12-5 with TRBJ1-4; the match to TRBD1 covers 7 bases. The CDR3 is made up of 16 amino acids. Germline CDR1 is LGHNT and CDR2 is FRNRAP. V dropped 5 bases and J dropped 8; count of bases not matched to a gene: 14. Filled out from reference TRBV12-5 and TRBJ1-4, the complete variable domain reads DARVTQTPRHKVTEMGQEVTMRCQPILGHNTVFWYRQTMMQGLELLAYFRNRAPLDDSGMPKDRFSAEMPDATLATLKIQPSEPRDSAVYFCASGTPRTGGGEKLFFGSGTQLSVL.